A selection of T cell receptor beta chains follows, all from one sample in a study of blood T cell repertoires in COVID-19. TCRdb keeps only in-frame clones here, not all; method: immunoSEQ multiplex PCR. The sample holds some 230,000 clones; about four fifths are singletons and the top ten take approximately 1.2%. The sequencing input was PBMCs or T cells enriched from blood (not recorded which). These receptors were taken from a middle-aged woman with acute COVID-19. Both conserved end residues are part of each CDR3. D genes are given only for firm matches. Where a row states a size, it is once, few, many or the class of an expanded clone; other rows omit it.

size: NA
D: TRBD1
J: TRBJ2-1
V: TRBV3-1/TRBV3-2
CDR3: CASSQGRQGRNEQFF
DNA: TGTGCCAGCAGCCAAGGTAGACAGGGGCGGAATGAGCAGTTCTTC

size: NA
D: NA
J: TRBJ2-3
V: TRBV19
CDR3: CASSISGESDTQYF
DNA: TGTGCCAGTAGTATCTCCGGGGAATCAGATACGCAGTATTTT

size: NA
D: TRBD2
J: TRBJ2-7
V: TRBV7-2
CDR3: CASSYGRGDEQYF
DNA: TGTGCCAGCAGCTATGGGCGGGGGGACGAGCAGTACTTC

size: NA
D: TRBD2
J: TRBJ2-7
V: TRBV5-4
CDR3: CASSLVVRGLAGDSYEQYF
DNA: TGTGCCAGCAGCTTGGTTGTCAGGGGCCTAGCGGGGGACTCCTACGAGCAGTACTTC

size: NA
D: NA
J: TRBJ1-2
V: TRBV6-5
CDR3: CASWAGWIYGYTF
DNA: TGTGCCAGCTGGGCAGGATGGATCTATGGCTACACCTTC

size: NA
D: TRBD1
J: TRBJ2-7
V: TRBV7-8
CDR3: CASTATGVYEQYF
DNA: TGTGCCAGCACCGCTACAGGGGTCTACGAGCAGTACTTC

size: NA
D: NA
J: TRBJ1-2
V: TRBV7-8
CDR3: CASSLRDIANYGYTF
DNA: TGTGCCAGCAGCCTACGGGACATTGCTAATTATGGCTACACCTTC

size: NA
D: NA
J: TRBJ2-2
V: TRBV19
CDR3: CASSIIPLSELFF
DNA: TGTGCCAGTAGTATAATCCCCCTGTCGGAGCTGTTTTTT

size: NA
D: TRBD1
J: TRBJ2-7
V: TRBV13
CDR3: CASSLKGANYEQYF
DNA: TGTGCCAGCAGCTTAAAGGGGGCGAACTACGAGCAGTACTTC

size: NA
D: NA
J: TRBJ1-2
V: TRBV6-5
CDR3: CASSSTAYGYTF
DNA: TGTGCCAGCAGTTCTACAGCTTATGGCTACACCTTC

size: NA
D: TRBD1
J: TRBJ1-1
V: TRBV2
CDR3: CASSGGQDTEAFF
DNA: TGTGCCAGCAGTGGGGGACAGGACACTGAAGCTTTCTTT

size: many
D: NA
J: TRBJ1-6
V: TRBV30
CDR3: CAWSGVAGRDSPLHF
DNA: TGTGCCTGGAGTGGGGTCGCCGGGAGGGATTCACCCCTCCACTTT

size: NA
D: TRBD2
J: TRBJ2-1
V: TRBV19
CDR3: CASSIIGGGYNEQFF
DNA: TGTGCCAGTAGTATAATAGGCGGGGGATACAATGAGCAGTTCTTC

size: NA
D: TRBD1
J: TRBJ1-2
V: TRBV6-5
CDR3: CASSSNYRGEDGYTF
DNA: TGTGCCAGCAGTTCCAACTACAGGGGCGAGGATGGCTACACCTTC

size: NA
D: NA
J: TRBJ1-5
V: TRBV4-1
CDR3: CASSQDSRGWSENQPQHF
DNA: TGCGCCAGCAGCCAAGATTCTCGGGGGTGGTCGGAAAATCAGCCCCAGCATTTT

size: NA
D: NA
J: TRBJ2-3
V: TRBV9
CDR3: CASSVPGSDTQYF
DNA: TGTGCCAGCAGCGTACCTGGGAGCGATACGCAGTATTTT

size: NA
D: NA
J: TRBJ2-7
V: TRBV30
CDR3: CAWNEGGIGEQYF
DNA: TGTGCCTGGAATGAAGGCGGGATTGGGGAGCAGTACTTC

size: NA
D: TRBD1
J: TRBJ1-1
V: TRBV29-1
CDR3: CSVEAGGYAEAFF
DNA: TGCAGCGTTGAGGCAGGGGGCTACGCTGAAGCTTTCTTT

size: NA
D: TRBD2
J: TRBJ2-7
V: TRBV28
CDR3: CASSHELVLAGLYEQYF
DNA: TGTGCCAGCAGCCACGAGCTAGTACTAGCGGGGCTCTACGAGCAGTACTTC

size: NA
D: TRBD2
J: TRBJ2-2
V: TRBV5-4
CDR3: CASSSRLAGGRNTGELFF
DNA: TGTGCCAGCAGCTCAAGACTAGCGGGGGGACGTAACACCGGGGAGCTGTTTTTT

size: NA
D: TRBD1
J: TRBJ1-1
V: TRBV2
CDR3: CASSGHYRGLGETEAFF
DNA: TGTGCCAGCAGTGGCCACTACAGGGGGCTGGGGGAGACTGAAGCTTTCTTT

size: NA
D: TRBD1
J: TRBJ2-2
V: TRBV13
CDR3: CASSSRTGNTGELFF
DNA: TGTGCCAGCAGCTCGCGGACAGGGAACACCGGGGAGCTGTTTTTT

size: NA
D: NA
J: TRBJ1-1
V: TRBV14
CDR3: CASSPVISTPNTEAFF
DNA: TGTGCCAGCAGCCCTGTGATATCCACACCGAACACTGAAGCTTTCTTT

size: NA
D: NA
J: TRBJ2-2
V: TRBV28
CDR3: CASSLWRDPFRNTGELFF
DNA: TGTGCCAGCAGTTTATGGCGGGACCCCTTTCGGAACACCGGGGAGCTGTTTTTT

size: NA
D: TRBD1
J: TRBJ1-6
V: TRBV6-5
CDR3: CASSLRQGDNSPLHF
DNA: TGTGCCAGCAGTTTACGACAGGGGGATAATTCACCCCTCCACTTT

size: NA
D: NA
J: TRBJ1-2
V: TRBV30
CDR3: CAWSVQYGYTF
DNA: TGTGCCTGGAGTGTACAGTATGGCTACACCTTC

size: once
D: NA
J: TRBJ1-5
V: TRBV5-4
CDR3: CASSFGGEGQPQHF
DNA: TGTGCCAGCAGCTTTGGTGGGGAGGGCCAGCCCCAGCATTTT

size: NA
D: NA
J: TRBJ2-3
V: TRBV5-1
CDR3: CASTPRTRTDTQYF
DNA: TGCGCCAGCACCCCCCGGACTCGCACAGATACGCAGTATTTT